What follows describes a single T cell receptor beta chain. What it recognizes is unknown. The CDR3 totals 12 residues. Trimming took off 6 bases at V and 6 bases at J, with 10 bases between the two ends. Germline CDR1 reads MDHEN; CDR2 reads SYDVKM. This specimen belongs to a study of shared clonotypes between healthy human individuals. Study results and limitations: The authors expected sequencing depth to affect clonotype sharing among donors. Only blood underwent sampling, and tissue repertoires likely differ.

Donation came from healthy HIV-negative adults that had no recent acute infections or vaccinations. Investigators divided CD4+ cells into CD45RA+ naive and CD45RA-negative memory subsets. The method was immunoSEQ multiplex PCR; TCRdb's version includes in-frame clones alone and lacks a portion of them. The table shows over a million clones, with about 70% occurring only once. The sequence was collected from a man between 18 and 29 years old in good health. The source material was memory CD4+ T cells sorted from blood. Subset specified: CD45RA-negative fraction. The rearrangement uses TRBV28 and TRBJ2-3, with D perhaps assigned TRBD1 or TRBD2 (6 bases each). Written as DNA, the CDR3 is TGTGCCAGCAGGGGGGGCGGGGATACGCAGTATTTT. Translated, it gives CASRGGGDTQYF. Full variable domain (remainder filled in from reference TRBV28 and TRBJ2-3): DVKVTQSSRYLVKRTGEKVFLECVQDMDHENMFWYRQDPGLGLRLIYFSYDVKMKEKGDIPEGYSVSREKKERFSLILESASTNQTSMYLCASRGGGDTQYFGPGTRLTVL.